The rows below give T cell receptor beta chains drawn from one sample of a study of blood T cell repertoires in COVID-19. Assay: immunoSEQ multiplex PCR; the TCRdb copy retains only in-frame clones and omits some. The top ten hold under 2% of the sample, which has 410,000 or so clones, about nine tenths seen once. The material sequenced was peripheral blood. The source is a woman in her thirties or forties with COVID-19, enrolled during active disease. The CDR3 runs from the conserved cysteine through the conserved F or W. D genes are given only for firm matches. Not every row has a clone size; where given, it reads once, few, many or a size class.

d_call	clone_size	cdr3_length	v_call	j_call	cdr3_nt	cdr3_aa
.	.	15	TRBV2	TRBJ1-1	TGTGCCAGCAGTGTACAGGGACCGTCGAACACTGAAGCTTTCTTT	CASSVQGPSNTEAFF
.	.	16	TRBV9	TRBJ2-2	TGTGCCAGCAGCGTAGTAGGGGATTTCAACACCGGGGAGCTGTTTTTT	CASSVVGDFNTGELFF
.	.	13	TRBV19	TRBJ1-1	TGTGCCAGTAGTATTTCGAGAAACACTGAAGCTTTCTTT	CASSISRNTEAFF
.	.	18	TRBV19	TRBJ1-5	TGTGCCAGTAGTATGAGGGCAAGGTCCCCCCTTAGCAATCAGCCCCAGCATTTT	CASSMRARSPLSNQPQHF
TRBD1	.	15	TRBV6-5	TRBJ1-4	TGTGCCAGCAGAGGGGGGACAACAGGGGGTGGAAAACTGTTTTTT	CASRGGTTGGGKLFF
.	.	14	TRBV5-1	TRBJ2-2	TGCGCCAGCAGCTTGGGACAGGTCGACGGGGAGCTGTTTTTT	CASSLGQVDGELFF
TRBD2	.	16	TRBV18	TRBJ2-7	TGTGCCAGCTCACCAGATACTACTAGCGGGGGGTTTCCAAGGTACTTC	CASSPDTTSGGFPRYF
TRBD1	.	14	TRBV19	TRBJ1-5	TGTGCCAGTGACCGACAGGGAGGCAATCAGCCCCAGCATTTT	CASDRQGGNQPQHF
.	once	16	TRBV5-8	TRBJ1-6	TGTGCCAGCAGCTTGGGAGGGAAGCAGTATAATTCACCCCTCCACTTT	CASSLGGKQYNSPLHF
TRBD1	.	14	TRBV28	TRBJ2-7	TGTGCCAGCAGTCTTCGGACAGGGCTCTACGAGCAGTACTTC	CASSLRTGLYEQYF
.	.	13	TRBV29-1	TRBJ2-3	TGCAGCGTTAAGTGGACTAGCACAGATACGCAGTATTTT	CSVKWTSTDTQYF
.	.	16	TRBV11-2	TRBJ2-5	TGTGCCAGCAGCTCTCAAGGCGGGGCCGCCGTAGAGACCCAGTACTTC	CASSSQGGAAVETQYF